The rows below give T cell receptor beta chains drawn from one sample of a study of immune characterization of retroperitoneal liposarcoma. TCRdb recomputed calls from the PCR reads with MiXCR, one row per CDR3 protein. The sample includes fewer than 3,000 distinct CDR3 sequences, 46% of them seen just once. Sequencing was performed on tumor tissue. The origin of the receptors is a male donor with retroperitoneal liposarcoma. The CDR3 runs from the conserved cysteine through the conserved F or W. A D gene is named only where the DNA matches it firmly. Clone size is given for some rows only: seen once, a few or many times, or a class if the clone is expanded.

cdr3_length,clone_size,d_call,v_call,j_call,cdr3_nt,cdr3_aa
15,-,-,TRBV11-2,TRBJ2-1,TGTGCCAGCAGCTTAGAGGGAGCTTCCTACAATGAGCAGTTCTTC,CASSLEGASYNEQFF
15,few,-,TRBV6-1,TRBJ2-1,TGTGCCAGCACCATAAACGGGCAGGGATACAATGAGCAGTTCTTC,CASTINGQGYNEQFF
14,-,TRBD2,TRBV10-1,TRBJ2-5,TGCGCCAGTCAGGCTAGCGGGGCCGGGGAGACCCAGTACTTC,CASQASGAGETQYF
13,few,-,TRBV6-1,TRBJ2-7,TGTGCCAGCAGTGAAGAGGGATCTTTCGAGCAGTACTTC,CASSEEGSFEQYF
15,few,-,TRBV7-5,TRBJ2-1,-,CISVSEASVSYEQYF
14,-,-,TRBV12-3/TRBV12-4,TRBJ2-1,TGTGCCAGCCGAGCAATCGCGGACCGCAATGAGCAGTTCTTC,CASRAIADRNEQFF
13,-,-,TRBV6-1,TRBJ2-4,TGTGCCAGCACCATGTTTCTGAGGGACATTCAGTACTTC,CASTMFLRDIQYF
16,-,TRBD2,TRBV10-1,TRBJ2-1,TGCGCCAGCAGGGACCCTAGCGGGGGGGCCGAAGATGAGCAGTTCTTC,CASRDPSGGAEDEQFF
15,medium-sized,-,TRBV6-1,TRBJ1-5,TGTGCCAGCAGAGACAGTAACAGGGCCAATCAGCCCCAGCATTTT,CASRDSNRANQPQHF
16,-,-,TRBV5-6,TRBJ2-1,TGTGCCAGCAGCTCGGAAAGCCCCGGGATTTACAATGAGCAGTTCTTC,CASSSESPGIYNEQFF
16,-,TRBD2,TRBV6-1,TRBJ2-7,TGTGCCAGCAGTAACCCCGGACTAGCGGGTTCCTACGAGCAGTACTTC,CASSNPGLAGSYEQYF
14,medium-sized,TRBD2,TRBV6-1,TRBJ2-1,TGTGCCAGCAGCGGACTAGCGGGGCTCAATGAGCAGTTCTTC,CASSGLAGLNEQFF
16,-,-,TRBV7-3,TRBJ2-2,TGTGCCAGCAGCTTAAGAGGGACTGCTTTTACCGGGGAGCTGTTTTTT,CASSLRGTAFTGELFF
13,few,-,TRBV6-1,TRBJ2-7,TGTGCCAGCAGGTCCGGGACACGCTCCGAGCAGTACTTC,CASRSGTRSEQYF
16,-,TRBD2,TRBV6-1,TRBJ2-5,TGTGCCAGCAGTGCTTCTAGCGGGGGGCCGTCGGAGACCCAGTACTTC,CASSASSGGPSETQYF
15,-,-,TRBV6-1,TRBJ2-1,TGTGCCAGCAGTGAGCGGCGTGGGCTTTACAATGAGCAGTTCTTC,CASSERRGLYNEQFF
20,-,TRBD1,TRBV6-6,TRBJ2-1,TGTGCCAGCAGTTACCGGGACAGAAGACAGAAACTGATATCCTACAATGAGCAGTTCTTC,CASSYRDRRQKLISYNEQFF
13,-,-,TRBV27,TRBJ2-6,TGTGCCAGCAGGGCCTCTGGGGCCAACGTCCTGACTTTC,CASRASGANVLTF
12,-,TRBD2,TRBV6-1,TRBJ2-1,TGTGCCAGCGGTAGGCCGGGGGGGACCCAGTTCTTC,CASGRPGGTQFF
18,-,TRBD1,TRBV25-1,TRBJ2-2,TGTGCCAGCAGGCCCCAAGTTGGCAGGGGGCAAGGCACCGGGGAGCTGTTTTTT,CASRPQVGRGQGTGELFF
12,-,TRBD2,TRBV6-1,TRBJ2-3,TGTGCCAGCCCACCGGCGCGGGGGGCGCAGTATTTT,CASPPARGAQYF
11,large,-,TRBV6-5,TRBJ2-1,TGTGCCAGCAGTTACGCCAATGAGCAGTTCTTC,CASSYANEQFF
15,-,-,TRBV6-1,TRBJ2-5,TGTGCCAGCAGTAAAACCGGGATAATAGACTACGAGCAGTATTTC,CASSKTGIIDYEQYF
13,-,-,TRBV11-3,TRBJ2-7,TGTGCCAGCAGCTTAGACAGGGATCATGAGCAGTACTTC,CASSLDRDHEQYF
16,-,-,TRBV12-3/TRBV12-4,TRBJ2-1,TGTGCCAGCAGTTTAGAGCAAGGGGCTGGATACAATGAGCAGTTCTTC,CASSLEQGAGYNEQFF
14,few,-,TRBV6-1,TRBJ2-2,TGTGCCAGCAGTGGAATACTGAACACCGGGGAGCTGTTTTTT,CASSGILNTGELFF
16,few,TRBD1,TRBV11-1,TRBJ2-3,TGTGCCAGCAGCCAGACCAGGGGACAGGCCCCAGATACGCAGTATTTT,CASSQTRGQAPDTQYF
16,-,TRBD2,TRBV6-1,TRBJ2-3,TGTGCCAGCAGTGAAGAAGCGGGAGGTGAATTTGATACGCAGTATTTT,CASSEEAGGEFDTQYF
16,-,TRBD2,TRBV5-1,TRBJ2-7,TGCGCCAGCAGCTGGACTAGCGGGGAGGCCAATAGCGAGCAGTACTTC,CASSWTSGEANSEQYF
15,few,TRBD1,TRBV6-1,TRBJ2-7,TGTGCCAGCAGTGACGGATTGACAGGGGACCACGAGCAGTACTTC,CASSDGLTGDHEQYF
14,-,TRBD1,TRBV6-1,TRBJ2-1,TGTGCCAGCAGTTTACAGGGGGAAGAAGAGACCCAGTTCTTC,CASSLQGEEETQFF
17,medium-sized,TRBD1,TRBV27,TRBJ2-7,TGTGCCAGCAGTTTTCAGGCAGGGACAGGAATTTCCTACGAGCAGTACTTC,CASSFQAGTGISYEQYF
16,-,-,TRBV6-1,TRBJ2-1,TGTGCCAGCAGTGAAAAGGGCAGATCCTCCTACAATGAGCAGTTCTTC,CASSEKGRSSYNEQFF
15,large,TRBD1,TRBV7-8,TRBJ2-1,TGTGCCAGCAGCTCCCTCGCCGACAGGGCCTACGAGCAGTTCTTC,CASSSLADRAYEQFF
17,few,TRBD2,TRBV6-1,TRBJ2-7,TGTGCCAGCAGTGAAGTGGGGACTAGCGGGAGGGACGGCGAGCAGTACTTC,CASSEVGTSGRDGEQYF
14,-,-,TRBV6-1,TRBJ2-5,TGTGCCAGCCCCAAAGGAGGCCCCCAAGAGACCCAGTACTTC,CASPKGGPQETQYF
14,medium-sized,-,TRBV6-1,TRBJ1-1,TGTGCCAGCAGCCCCTTCGGCCAGAACACTGAAGCTTTCTTT,CASSPFGQNTEAFF
13,few,TRBD2,TRBV12-3/TRBV12-4,TRBJ2-7,TGTGCCAGCATGCGAGCGGGAGCCTACGAGCAGTACTTC,CASMRAGAYEQYF
18,-,-,TRBV4-3,TRBJ1-1,TGCGCCAGCAGCCAAAAAGGGACCGCCATTCAAATGAACACTGAAGCTTTCTTT,CASSQKGTAIQMNTEAFF